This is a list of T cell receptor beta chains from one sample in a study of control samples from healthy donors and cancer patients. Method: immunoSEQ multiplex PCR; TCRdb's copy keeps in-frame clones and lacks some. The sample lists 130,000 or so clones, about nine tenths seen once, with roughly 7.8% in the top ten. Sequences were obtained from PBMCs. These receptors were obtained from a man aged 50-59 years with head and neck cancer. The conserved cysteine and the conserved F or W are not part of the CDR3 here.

ASSEAPWDSDLGTNYEQY	TRBV6-1	TRBJ2-7
ASSLAWDSGTTGELF	TRBV7-8	TRBJ2-2
ASSLPIDDRPYEQY	TRBV11-1	TRBJ2-7
ASIPDTGAIQETQY	TRBV7-9	TRBJ2-5
ASSFAGTGSYEQY	TRBV7-6	TRBJ2-7
ASSGAGRSNEKLF	TRBV7-6	TRBJ1-4
ASSPRGQVYEQY	TRBV18	TRBJ2-7
ASSFWGEQF	TRBV27	TRBJ2-1
ASSLSTSGRNEQF	TRBV5-1	TRBJ2-1
ASSVGDAGIYGYT	TRBV9	TRBJ1-2
ASSLPSSYASQF	TRBV27	TRBJ2-1
ATKGGRWLGGSNQPQH	TRBV19	TRBJ1-5
ASSEPGALYEQY	TRBV2	TRBJ2-7
ASRDGSSYEQY	TRBV6-5	TRBJ2-7
ASSKRLKYEQY	TRBV21-1	TRBJ2-7